This is a list of T cell receptor beta chains from one sample in a study of T cells in Graves' hyperthyroidism and ophthalmopathy. TCRdb re-called the multiplex PCR reads through MiXCR, storing one row per CDR3 protein. The sample has 350,000 or so distinct CDR3 sequences, roughly 21% seen once. The sequencing input was blood. The receptors derive from a woman in her forties or fifties with Graves' hyperthyroidism. Both conserved end residues are part of each CDR3. Fields, in order: V gene, J gene, D gene, clone size, CDR3 DNA, CDR3 protein. A D gene is named only where the DNA matches it firmly. Part of the rows lack a size; the others show once, few, many or a class for expanded clones.

v_call: TRBV7-9
j_call: TRBJ1-3
d_call: TRBD1
clone_size: NA
cdr3_nt: TGTGCCAGCAGCTTAGTCCGACAGGGTGGAAACACCATATATTTT
cdr3_aa: CASSLVRQGGNTIYF

v_call: TRBV5-6
j_call: TRBJ2-4
d_call: TRBD1
clone_size: many
cdr3_nt: TGTGCCAGCAGTCGGGACAGGGGGGCCAAAAACATTCAGTACTTC
cdr3_aa: CASSRDRGAKNIQYF

v_call: TRBV27
j_call: TRBJ2-1
d_call: TRBD1
clone_size: few
cdr3_nt: TGTGCCAGCCAGGGGGTGGGTTACAATGAGCAGTTCTTC
cdr3_aa: CASQGVGYNEQFF

v_call: TRBV5-1
j_call: TRBJ1-4
d_call: TRBD1
clone_size: NA
cdr3_nt: TGCGCCAGCAGCTCCGGACAGGGGGCGACTGAAAAACTGTTTTTT
cdr3_aa: CASSSGQGATEKLFF

v_call: TRBV2
j_call: TRBJ1-1
d_call: NA
clone_size: NA
cdr3_nt: TGTGCCAGCAGCTCGGGGCGAGTTATGAACACTGAAGCTTTCTTT
cdr3_aa: CASSSGRVMNTEAFF

v_call: TRBV10-3
j_call: TRBJ1-5
d_call: NA
clone_size: NA
cdr3_nt: TGTGCCATCAGTGAAAGGCCCGCCTCGGGCAATCAGCCCCAGCATTTT
cdr3_aa: CAISERPASGNQPQHF

v_call: TRBV18
j_call: TRBJ2-7
d_call: NA
clone_size: NA
cdr3_nt: TGTGCCAGCTCACCACCGGGGGCCCAGAGCTCCTACGAGCAGTACTTC
cdr3_aa: CASSPPGAQSSYEQYF

v_call: TRBV20-1
j_call: TRBJ1-2
d_call: NA
clone_size: many
cdr3_nt: TGCAGTGCTAGAGATCTCCAGTCTAACTATGGCTACACCTTC
cdr3_aa: CSARDLQSNYGYTF

v_call: TRBV12-3/TRBV12-4
j_call: TRBJ2-5
d_call: NA
clone_size: many
cdr3_nt: TGTGCCAGCAGTTTAGGTCCGGACGGTTTGAAGACCCAGTACTTC
cdr3_aa: CASSLGPDGLKTQYF

v_call: TRBV28
j_call: TRBJ1-2
d_call: TRBD1
clone_size: many
cdr3_nt: TGTGCCAGCAGTCCGCACGAAGGGGGCAGGGATGGCTACACCTTC
cdr3_aa: CASSPHEGGRDGYTF

v_call: TRBV11-2
j_call: TRBJ2-1
d_call: NA
clone_size: many
cdr3_nt: TGTGCCAGCAGCTTCGACTGGGACAATGAGCAGTTCTTC
cdr3_aa: CASSFDWDNEQFF

v_call: TRBV27
j_call: TRBJ1-1
d_call: NA
clone_size: many
cdr3_nt: TGTGCCAGCAGTTTATCGCCCGCGGTGGGGACTGAAGCTTTCTTT
cdr3_aa: CASSLSPAVGTEAFF

v_call: TRBV19
j_call: TRBJ1-5
d_call: NA
clone_size: NA
cdr3_nt: TGTGCCAGTAGTCCCTCTTATCAGCCCCAGCATTTT
cdr3_aa: CASSPSYQPQHF

v_call: TRBV5-4
j_call: TRBJ2-7
d_call: TRBD2
clone_size: few
cdr3_nt: TGTGCCAGCAGCTTCGGCGGGAGGGCCTCCTACGAGCAGTACTTC
cdr3_aa: CASSFGGRASYEQYF

v_call: TRBV20-1
j_call: TRBJ2-7
d_call: NA
clone_size: NA
cdr3_nt: TGCAGTGCTAGACCCCGCTCCTACGAGCAGTACTTC
cdr3_aa: CSARPRSYEQYF

v_call: TRBV20-1
j_call: TRBJ2-1
d_call: TRBD2
clone_size: many
cdr3_nt: TGCAGTGCAAGGACTAGCGGAAGGGAGCAGTTCTTC
cdr3_aa: CSARTSGREQFF

v_call: TRBV18
j_call: TRBJ1-2
d_call: NA
clone_size: many
cdr3_nt: TGTGCCAGCTCACCAGGGAGGATAAGGGGCTACACCTTC
cdr3_aa: CASSPGRIRGYTF

v_call: TRBV12-3/TRBV12-4
j_call: TRBJ1-2
d_call: NA
clone_size: many
cdr3_nt: TGTGCCAGCAGTAACCAGGGCGGCTATGGCTACACCTTC
cdr3_aa: CASSNQGGYGYTF

v_call: TRBV7-9
j_call: TRBJ2-2
d_call: NA
clone_size: NA
cdr3_nt: TGTGCCAGCAGCTGGGAAGCGAACACCGGGGAGCTGTTTTTT
cdr3_aa: CASSWEANTGELFF

v_call: TRBV3-1
j_call: TRBJ2-3
d_call: NA
clone_size: many
cdr3_nt: TGTGCCAGCAGCAAGCTCGTCTTAATTACAGATACGCAGTATTTT
cdr3_aa: CASSKLVLITDTQYF

v_call: TRBV30
j_call: TRBJ1-1
d_call: TRBD1
clone_size: many
cdr3_nt: TGTGCCTGGAGTCCAGGGGGAGGTGAAGCTTTCTTT
cdr3_aa: CAWSPGGGEAFF

v_call: TRBV18
j_call: TRBJ1-2
d_call: NA
clone_size: many
cdr3_nt: TGTGCCAGCTCACCTCCATCAGGGATGGCTGGCTACACCTTC
cdr3_aa: CASSPPSGMAGYTF

v_call: TRBV4-1
j_call: TRBJ2-1
d_call: NA
clone_size: NA
cdr3_nt: TGCGCCAGCAGCCTGATAGCAGACAATGAGCAGTTCTTC
cdr3_aa: CASSLIADNEQFF

v_call: TRBV24-1
j_call: TRBJ1-3
d_call: NA
clone_size: NA
cdr3_nt: TGTGCCACCAGTGATCCAGGGAAGGCTGGAAACACCATATATTTT
cdr3_aa: CATSDPGKAGNTIYF

v_call: TRBV6-1
j_call: TRBJ1-6
d_call: NA
clone_size: many
cdr3_nt: TGTGCCAGCAGTCATGAGACGAGGACTGTGAGATCACCCCTCCACTTT
cdr3_aa: CASSHETRTVRSPLHF

v_call: TRBV30
j_call: TRBJ1-2
d_call: TRBD1
clone_size: many
cdr3_nt: TGTGCCTGGAGTCCTACAGGGGTGGCTAACTATGGCTACACCTTC
cdr3_aa: CAWSPTGVANYGYTF

v_call: TRBV18
j_call: TRBJ1-4
d_call: NA
clone_size: few
cdr3_nt: TGTGCCAGCTCACCACCGAACAGGTTAAATGAAAAACTGTTTTTT
cdr3_aa: CASSPPNRLNEKLFF

v_call: TRBV6-1
j_call: TRBJ2-2
d_call: TRBD2
clone_size: NA
cdr3_nt: TGTGCCAGCAGCAAACTAGCGGGAGACACCGGGGAGCTGTTTTTT
cdr3_aa: CASSKLAGDTGELFF

v_call: TRBV30
j_call: TRBJ2-7
d_call: TRBD2
clone_size: many
cdr3_nt: TGTGCCTGGAGTAAAGGACTAGCGGGAGGGACCCACGAGCAGTACTTC
cdr3_aa: CAWSKGLAGGTHEQYF

v_call: TRBV7-9
j_call: TRBJ2-7
d_call: NA
clone_size: many
cdr3_nt: TGTGCCAGCAGCTTGGGGGGGCCTCCCTACGAGCAGTACTTC
cdr3_aa: CASSLGGPPYEQYF

v_call: TRBV29-1
j_call: TRBJ2-1
d_call: TRBD2
clone_size: NA
cdr3_nt: TGCAGCGTTGATGGACTAAGCGGGAGAATATCTGACAATGAGCAGTTCTTC
cdr3_aa: CSVDGLSGRISDNEQFF

v_call: TRBV9
j_call: TRBJ2-3
d_call: TRBD2
clone_size: once
cdr3_nt: TGTGCCAGCAGCTCTCTAGCGGGGGGCGCCACAGATACGCAGTATTTT
cdr3_aa: CASSSLAGGATDTQYF